This TCR beta chain is from a study of T cells in localized non-small cell lung cancer. Measured with immunoSEQ multiplex PCR; TCRdb has only the in-frame clones, and not every one. The sample has roughly 3,800 clones, about 29% seen once; the top ten hold 8.5%. Per germline, CDR1 GTSNPN and CDR2 SVGIG (reference sequence). The CDR3 loop spans 11 amino acids. V was shortened by 4 bases and J by 8 bases, with 6 bases between the two germline ends. This TCR was sampled from a man aged 40-75 years with stage I lung adenocarcinoma. The chain joins TRBV30 to TRBJ2-6; D remains unclear. Sequenced material: lung tumor tissue, taken before any cancer treatment. CDR3 protein: CAWKSSNVLTF. Written as DNA, the CDR3 is TGTGCCTGGAAAAGTTCCAACGTCCTGACTTTC.